The 9 T cell receptor beta chains listed next were all sequenced from one sample in a study of cytomegalovirus exposure and HLA in healthy donors. The PCR ran on 60 Vbeta and 13 Jbeta primers. Sequenced by immunoSEQ multiplex PCR; TCRdb stores in-frame clones only, minus some. Counted here are approximately 140,000 clones, over 60% occurring once; the ten biggest clones make up 6.8%. The sample was PBMCs. These receptors came from a man aged 35 to 55 in good health and CMV-seropositive.

The V and J genes are TRBV19 and TRBJ1-3; 7 nucleotides agree with TRBD1. Germline V CDR1 and CDR2: LNHDA, SQIVND (reference sequence). The V gene end was trimmed by 5 bases and the J gene end by 2 bases; junction bases not matched to a gene: 3. The CDR3 runs 14 residues. Here the CDR3 reads CASSPDRTGNTIYF. CDR3 sequence (DNA): TGTGCCAGTAGTCCGGACAGGACTGGAAACACCATATATTTT.

The rearrangement uses TRBV29-1 and TRBJ2-7; possibly TRBD1 for D (5 bases). The length of the CDR3 is 14 residues. V was pared by 0 bases and J by 7 bases, with 16 bases between. From germline, CDR1 is SQVTM and CDR2 ANQGSEA. CDR3 sequence reads: CSVEEQARAGEQYF. In DNA form, the CDR3 reads TGCAGCGTTGAAGAACAGGCCAGGGCTGGGGAGCAGTACTTC.

The chain joins TRBV6-5 to TRBJ2-1; 10 bases align to TRBD1. Per the germline V gene, CDR1 is MNHEY and CDR2 is SVGAGI. V lost 7 bases to trimming and J lost 4 bases; unmatched junction nucleotides: 7. The CDR3 spans 15 residues. The CDR3 nucleotides are TGTGCCAGCAAATCCGGGACAGGGGTTTACAATGAGCAGTTCTTC. This codes for CASKSGTGVYNEQFF.

The chain is built from TRBV30 and TRBJ2-5, with a tentative D call TRBD2 (5 bases). Trimming stripped 7 bases from V and 4 bases from J, with 22 bases between. Germline values: CDR1 GTSNPN, CDR2 SVGIG (reference sequence). CDR3 length: 15 residues. The CDR3 loop reads CASFFWTPLGETQYF. CDR3 nucleotides: TGTGCCTCCTTCTTCTGGACTCCCCTAGGAGAGACCCAGTACTTC.

The rearrangement links TRBV7-9 to TRBJ1-4; 11 bases align to TRBD1. Germline assignment: CDR1 SEHNR and CDR2 FQNEAQ (reference sequence). Losses at the gene ends were 5 bases for V and 3 bases for J; bases not matched to a gene: 8. There are 17 residues in the CDR3. CDR3 sequence reads: CASSPGQGAGANEKLFF. CDR3 in DNA: TGTGCCAGCAGCCCTGGACAGGGGGCGGGGGCTAATGAAAAACTGTTTTTT. The whole variable domain, filled in from reference TRBV7-9 and TRBJ1-4, reads DTGVSQNPRHKITKRGQNVTFRCDPISEHNRLYWYRQTLGQGPEFLTYFQNEAQLEKSRLLSDRFSAERPKGSFSTLEIQRTEQGDSAMYLCASSPGQGAGANEKLFFGSGTQLSVL.

This chain connects TRBV6-1 to TRBJ2-7, with a weak D call TRBD1 (5 bases). Germline values: CDR1 MNHNS, CDR2 SASEGT. CDR3 length: 14 amino acids. V lost 4 bases, J lost 2 bases, and 12 bases lay in between. The CDR3 nucleotides read TGTGCCAGCAGTGGACAGCCCAACACCTACGAGCAGTACTTC. Translation: CASSGQPNTYEQYF.

The J gene is TRBJ1-1, the V gene TRBV25-1; D gene uncertain. This CDR3 contains 16 residues. V gave up 5 bases and J gave up 2 bases, with 18 bases separating them. Germline values: CDR1 MGHDK, CDR2 SYGVNS. CDR3 DNA sequence: TGTGCCAGCAGTCGCCTAGGAGGCGGTGGAAACACTGAAGCTTTCTTT. Translated, it gives CASSRLGGGGNTEAFF.

The chain combines TRBV9 with TRBJ2-1; 10 nucleotides match TRBD2. CDR3 length equals 15 residues. Unmatched junction bases numbered 0, after V lost 2 bases and J lost 1 base. Germline V CDR1 and CDR2: SGDLS, YYNGEE. CDR3: CASSVSGRSYNEQFF. The CDR3 bases are TGTGCCAGCAGCGTTAGCGGGAGGTCCTACAATGAGCAGTTCTTC.

The chain has TRBV5-6 and TRBJ2-3, with TRBD1 matching 7 bases. Germline CDR1 is SGHDT and CDR2 is YYEEEE. There are 14 residues in the CDR3. V trimming: 4 bases; J trimming: 1 base; junction bases outside the gene matches: 3. Here the CDR3 reads CASSVGQRTDTQYF. CDR3 coding DNA: TGTGCCAGCAGCGTGGGACAGCGCACAGATACGCAGTATTTT.